The 32 T cell receptor beta chains reported below all come from one sample, sequenced in a study of blood T cell repertoires in COVID-19. Repertoires were generated with immunoSEQ multiplex PCR, while TCRdb's copy carries only in-frame clones and drops some. The sample shows hundreds of thousands of clones, 81% of them seen only once. The sequenced sample consisted of peripheral blood. Receptors were obtained from a woman of 80 years or more with COVID-19, enrolled during active disease.

This chain connects TRBV19 to TRBJ2-3, with D uncertain. V was cut by 1 base and J by 5 bases, with 16 bases left in between. Germline loops: CDR1 LNHDA, CDR2 SQIVND (reference sequence). The CDR3 runs 16 residues. CDR3 region: CASSIVGRQGEDTQYF. The CDR3 DNA reads as TGTGCCAGTAGTATAGTCGGCCGACAAGGCGAAGATACGCAGTATTTT.

This chain connects TRBV7-2 to TRBJ1-1, with D possibly matching TRBD1 (5 bases). This CDR3 is 12 amino acids long. Germline V gene lookup returns CDR1 SGHTA and CDR2 FQGNSA. V was shortened by 5 bases and J by 8 bases, with 12 bases between the two germline ends. CDR3 nucleotide sequence: TGTGCCAGCAGCCCCTCTCGACAGGAAGCTTTCTTT. This translates into CASSPSRQEAFF.

The V call is TRBV4-2, the J call TRBJ2-3; perhaps TRBD1 as D (6 bases). The germline V and J ends were trimmed by 0 bases and 0 bases, with 7 bases remaining between them. This CDR3 has 15 amino acids. The germline V gene has CDR1 LGHNA and CDR2 YNFKEQ. The CDR3 here is CASSQEGASTDTQYF. DNA of the CDR3: TGTGCCAGCAGCCAAGAGGGGGCTAGCACAGATACGCAGTATTTT.

This chain joins TRBV6-5 and TRBJ2-7; D unresolved. This CDR3 is 13 amino acids long. The germline V gene encodes CDR1 MNHEY and CDR2 SVGAGI. Trimming removed 0 bases at V and 4 bases at J, with 7 bases between. CDR3 bases: TGTGCCAGCAGTTACTCGACGACTTACGAGCAGTACTTC. Protein product: CASSYSTTYEQYF.

The chain is built from TRBV19 and TRBJ1-5; D is perhaps TRBD1 (5 bases). Per the germline V gene, CDR1 is LNHDA and CDR2 is SQIVND (reference sequence). Trimming shortened V by 3 bases and J by 4 bases, and 13 bases separated the two germline ends. The CDR3 length is 15 residues. CDR3: CASSMGKGSNQPQHF. The CDR3 DNA reads as TGTGCCAGTAGTATGGGGAAGGGGTCAAATCAGCCCCAGCATTTT.

This chain links TRBV12-3 or TRBV12-4 with TRBJ2-1; the D is unclear. The CDR3 consists of 13 residues. Trimming stripped 3 bases from V and 10 bases from J, with 13 bases between. This CDR3 reads CASSFQPVAEQFF. The CDR3 coding sequence is TGTGCCAGCAGTTTCCAGCCGGTAGCCGAGCAGTTCTTC.

The rearrangement links TRBV12-3 or TRBV12-4 to TRBJ1-2, with D maybe TRBD1 (5 bases). This CDR3 is 13 amino acids long. V lost 6 bases, J lost 4 bases, and 12 bases lay in between. The chain's CDR3 is CASSPAGRYGYTF. The CDR3 DNA sequence: TGTGCCAGCAGCCCGGCGGGACGCTATGGCTACACCTTC.

The table lists this clone with a few counts. V usage is TRBV27 and J usage is TRBJ1-6; the D gene is possibly TRBD1 (6 bases). The CDR3 loop spans 16 amino acids. CDR1 MNHEY and CDR2 SMNVEV come from the germline V gene (reference sequence). The germline V and J ends were trimmed by 3 bases and 7 bases, with 16 bases remaining between them. This CDR3 reads CASSFSGTRTNSPLHF. The CDR3 DNA sequence: TGTGCCAGCAGTTTCTCCGGGACACGGACCAATTCACCCCTCCACTTT.

The V call is TRBV6-5, the J call TRBJ1-1, with 10 nucleotides matching TRBD1. After removal of 4 bases from V and 10 bases from J, the junction contained 6 bases not matched to a gene. Germline assignment: CDR1 MNHEY and CDR2 SVGAGI. The CDR3 extends over 13 amino acids. The DNA for the CDR3 is TGTGCCAGCAGTTCGCGGACAGGGGGAAGAGCTTTCTTT. It specifies CASSSRTGGRAFF.

This clone was seen a few times. CDR3 protein: CASSYGQGNTEAFF. The CDR3 DNA follows: TGTGCCAGCAGCTACGGACAGGGGAACACTGAAGCTTTCTTT. This chain links TRBV7-8 with TRBJ1-1; 8 bases fit TRBD1. The CDR3 spans 14 residues. Unmatched junction bases numbered 2, after V lost 4 bases and J lost 1 base. CDR1 and CDR2 from the germline V gene are SGHVS and FQNEAQ.

This chain connects TRBV5-4 to TRBJ2-5, with 7 bases matching TRBD2. Germline CDR1 SGHNT, CDR2 YYREEE (reference sequence). CDR3 length equals 16 residues. Trimming took 0 bases from V and 2 from J; bases not matched to a gene: 7. The CDR3 DNA reads TGTGCCAGCAGCTTGGCGGGAGTGGGGGGGCAAGAGACCCAGTACTTC. Its protein product is CASSLAGVGGQETQYF.

The chain carries TRBV18 and TRBJ2-6, with 7 bases matching TRBD2. With 5 bases clipped from V and 2 bases from J, the junction kept 6 bases outside the gene matches. Germline CDR1 reads KGHSH; CDR2 reads LQKENI. The CDR3 is 16 amino acids. CDR3 DNA sequence: TGTGCCAGCTCAGCCCCAGGGACTACTGGGGCCAACGTCCTGACTTTC. This gives the protein CASSAPGTTGANVLTF. Complete variable domain (other parts from reference TRBV18 and TRBJ2-6): NAGVMQNPRHLVRRRGQEARLRCSPMKGHSHVYWYRQLPEEGLKFMVYLQKENIIDESGMPKERFSAEFPKEGPSILRIQQVVRGDSAAYFCASSAPGTTGANVLTFGAGSRLTVL.

The chain recombines TRBV10-3 with TRBJ2-1; 10 bases fit TRBD2. This CDR3 has 15 amino acids. Trimming took 0 bases from V and 7 from J; bases not matched to a gene: 3. Germline loops: CDR1 ENHRY, CDR2 SYGVKD. The CDR3 coding sequence is TGTGCCATCAGTGAGTCTAGCGGGAGGTCGAATGAGCAGTTCTTC. Amino acids: CAISESSGRSNEQFF.

This sequence joins TRBV6-5 and TRBJ1-1; TRBD1 is a possible D gene (6 bases). Trimming stripped 5 bases from V and 4 bases from J, with 11 bases between. This CDR3 has 13 residues. CDR1 is MNHEY, CDR2 SVGAGI, per germline. The CDR3 DNA sequence: TGTGCCAGCAGTCAGGGGTTTCGCACTGAAGCTTTCTTT. Translating it yields CASSQGFRTEAFF.

This clone was seen a single time. The chain joins TRBV5-1 to TRBJ1-3, with TRBD1 identical over 7 bases. The length of the CDR3 is 18 residues. V dropped 0 bases and J dropped 0; count of bases not matched to a gene: 9. Germline V gene lookup returns CDR1 SGHRS and CDR2 YFSETQ. The chain's CDR3 is CASSLAGTAYTSGNTIYF. The CDR3 DNA sequence: TGCGCCAGCAGCTTGGCCGGGACAGCGTATACCTCTGGAAACACCATATATTTT.

As regards this clone: One end of the junction fails to match germline, which may point to a read error. As DNA, the CDR3 is TGTGCTAGCAGCTTAGCGCGCCGGGGACAGGGGACTCAAGAGACCCAGTACTTC. Translation gives CASSLARRGQGTQETQYF. The rearrangement links TRBV7-7 to TRBJ2-5; TRBD1 matches at 10 bases. Germline V gives CDR1 SSHAT, CDR2 FNYEAQ (reference sequence). The CDR3 consists of 18 residues.

V is TRBV5-1 and J is TRBJ2-1; D is perhaps TRBD2 (5 bases). CDR1 and CDR2 (germline): SGHRS, YFSETQ. Between the trimmed V and J ends, which lost 4 bases and 0 bases, there was a span of 14 bases. The CDR3 is 16 amino acids. CDR3 in DNA: TGCGCCAGCAGCCCCGAACAAGGGAGCTCCTACAATGAGCAGTTCTTC. It codes for CASSPEQGSSYNEQFF.

This chain's CDR3 is CASSPGGIDTQYF. DNA for the CDR3: TGTGCCAGCAGCCCAGGGGGCATAGATACGCAGTATTTT. This rearrangement joins TRBV5-4 to TRBJ2-3, with 8 bases that match TRBD1. The CDR3 totals 13 residues. CDR1 and CDR2 from the germline V gene are SGHNT and YYREEE (reference sequence). With 4 bases clipped from V and 5 bases from J, the junction kept 3 bases outside the gene matches.

The chain joins TRBV7-2 to TRBJ2-3; D uncertain. The CDR3 runs 12 residues. Trimming stripped 2 bases from V and 4 bases from J, with 4 bases between. Per the germline V gene, CDR1 is SGHTA and CDR2 is FQGNSA. The CDR3 reads CASSLYSDTQYF. Here the CDR3 DNA reads TGTGCCAGCAGCTTATATTCAGATACGCAGTATTTT.

The rearrangement links TRBV28 to TRBJ2-7; D gene ambiguous. Trimming stripped 2 bases from V and 3 bases from J, with 11 bases between. The CDR3 totals 14 residues. Germline values: CDR1 MDHEN, CDR2 SYDVKM. The CDR3 loop reads CASSLEIPGYEQYF. CDR3 nucleotides: TGTGCCAGCAGTTTAGAGATTCCTGGCTACGAGCAGTACTTC. Using reference TRBV28 and TRBJ2-7 for the parts outside the CDR3, the full variable domain is DVKVTQSSRYLVKRTGEKVFLECVQDMDHENMFWYRQDPGLGLRLIYFSYDVKMKEKGDIPEGYSVSREKKERFSLILESASTNQTSMYLCASSLEIPGYEQYFGPGTRLTVT.

The chain couples TRBV5-1 to TRBJ2-2; D may be TRBD1 (6 bases). This CDR3 comprises 16 residues. Germline CDR1 is SGHRS and CDR2 is YFSETQ. V lost 0 bases, J lost 1 base, and 10 bases lay in between. This CDR3 is CASSLVSGVNTGELFF. The CDR3 region has the DNA TGCGCCAGCAGCTTGGTCTCAGGGGTGAACACCGGGGAGCTGTTTTTT.

This rearrangement joins TRBV5-6 to TRBJ1-2; 9 bases are shared with TRBD1. The CDR3 contains 16 residues. Germline CDR1 and CDR2: SGHDT and YYEEEE. The trim removed 6 bases at V and 8 bases at J, leaving 17 bases unmatched. CDR3: CASTPGTGLVSGGYTF. The CDR3 DNA follows: TGTGCCAGCACCCCAGGGACAGGGCTGGTTTCCGGCGGCTACACCTTC.

The chain has TRBV6-5 and TRBJ2-5; perhaps TRBD2 as D (7 bases). With 8 bases removed from V and 7 bases from J, the gap between germline ends came to 14 bases. CDR3 length: 12 residues. Germline V gives CDR1 MNHEY, CDR2 SVGAGI. The CDR3 coding sequence is TGTGCCAGCGTAGGGGGGGGTTGGACCCAGTACTTC. Translated: CASVGGGWTQYF.

This clone has only one observation. This chain uses TRBV6-5 with TRBJ1-5, with 9 bases identical to TRBD1. The V segment lost 5 bases and the J segment 6 bases; nucleotides outside the gene matches: 8. This CDR3 region has 15 residues. The germline gives CDR1 MNHEY, CDR2 SVGAGI. CDR3 nucleotide sequence: TGTGCCAGCAGTCGGGGGACAGGGTTTGGTCAGCCCCAGCATTTT. It yields the protein CASSRGTGFGQPQHF.

The chain is built from TRBV21-1 and TRBJ1-4; no DNA check was done on the table's D call, TRBD1. TRBV21-1 represents a pseudogene. The CDR3 is 14 residues long. This CDR3 reads CASSKSGRNEKLFF. CDR3 coding DNA: TGTGCCAGCAGCAAAAGTGGGCGAAATGAAAAACTGTTTTTT.

V gene TRBV7-3 combines with J gene TRBJ2-3; D is perhaps TRBD2 (6 bases). CDR1 and CDR2 from the germline V gene are SGHTA and FQGTGA. This CDR3 has 22 amino acids. V was trimmed by 1 base and J by 0 bases, leaving 29 bases between them. CDR3 sequence reads: CASSLNAGRPGRRRASTDTQYF. For the CDR3, the DNA is TGTGCCAGCAGCTTAAACGCGGGGAGGCCGGGACGGCGGCGAGCTAGCACAGATACGCAGTATTTT.

This clone was observed a few times. The chain is built from TRBV12-5 and TRBJ1-1; tentatively, D is TRBD1 (6 bases). The germline V gene has CDR1 LGHNT and CDR2 FRNRAP. V lost 2 bases and J 2 bases, leaving 18 bases between the germline ends. The CDR3 is 17 amino acids. The CDR3 region has the DNA TGTGCTAGTGGTTTGCGCCAACCGGGACAAGATAACACTGAAGCTTTCTTT. Its protein product is CASGLRQPGQDNTEAFF.

The chain has TRBV10-3 and TRBJ2-3; D possibly corresponds to TRBD2 (6 bases). The CDR3 length is 16 residues. Germline V CDR1 and CDR2: ENHRY, SYGVKD. Trimming took off 2 bases at V and 3 bases at J, with 15 bases between the two ends. The CDR3 region has the DNA TGTGCCATCAGTGAGCCGACGGGGGTGGAGACAGATACGCAGTATTTT. Protein sequence: CAISEPTGVETDTQYF.

This clone was detected once. The J gene is TRBJ2-7, the V gene TRBV6-2 or TRBV6-3, with 8 bases aligning to TRBD1. With V trimmed by 4 bases and J by 1 base, 6 bases remained unmatched. Germline-derived CDR1 and CDR2 are MNHEY and SVGEGT. The CDR3 covers 15 residues. In nucleotides, the CDR3 is TGTGCCAGCAGTTCAGGGGGCGTGAGTTCCTACGAGCAGTACTTC. Residues: CASSSGGVSSYEQYF.

CDR3 in amino acids: CATSDLRAGVNTGELFF. For the CDR3, the DNA is TGTGCCACCAGTGATTTGCGGGCCGGGGTGAACACCGGGGAGCTGTTTTTT. This chain uses TRBV24-1 with TRBJ2-2; perhaps TRBD2 as D (5 bases). Trimming left V 0 bases short and J 1 base short, with 11 bases between. The length of the CDR3 is 17 residues. Germline CDR1 KGHDR, CDR2 SFDVKD.

V gene TRBV2 combines with J gene TRBJ2-2; maybe TRBD1 (6 bases). V lost 7 bases, J lost 4 bases, and 10 bases lay in between. CDR3 size: 13 residues. Germline V gives CDR1 SNHLY, CDR2 FYNNEI. This CDR3 reads CASMRGGTGELFF. As DNA, the CDR3 is TGTGCCAGCATGAGAGGGGGCACCGGGGAGCTGTTTTTT.

The chain employs TRBV9 and TRBJ1-1; 7 nucleotides match TRBD1. V lost 0 bases and J lost 10; bases outside the gene matches: 3. Germline CDR1 and CDR2: SGDLS and YYNGEE. The CDR3 totals 12 residues. CDR3 in DNA: TGTGCCAGCAGCGTAGGGGACAGAGGAGCTTTCTTT. Translating gives CASSVGDRGAFF.